These T cell receptor beta chains were read from a single sample in a study of shared clonotypes between healthy human individuals. The protocol was immunoSEQ multiplex PCR, while the TCRdb copy is restricted to in-frame clones and leaves out a portion. The sample includes about a million clones, about 72% of them seen just once. The sequenced material came from memory CD4+ T cells from PBMCs. These receptors all come from a man in his late teens or twenties in good health. Some clones in this sample may be carry-over from other donors' samples. Both conserved end residues are part of each CDR3. D genes are given only for firm matches. Size is stated for part of the rows, as once, few or many counts, or as a class when the clone is expanded.

size: .; V: TRBV27; length: 18; J: TRBJ2-5; D: TRBD1; CDR3: CASSLLPRDRGLGETQYF; DNA: TGTGCCAGCAGTTTATTGCCCCGGGACAGGGGGCTGGGCGAGACCCAGTACTTC
size: .; V: TRBV5-6; length: 17; J: TRBJ2-3; D: .; CDR3: CASSWGPTTSSTDTQYF; DNA: TGTGCCAGCAGCTGGGGACCCACGACCTCTAGCACAGATACGCAGTATTTT
size: .; V: TRBV19; length: 15; J: TRBJ2-1; D: .; CDR3: CASSIEGANNNEQFF; DNA: TGTGCCAGTAGTATCGAGGGAGCCAACAACAATGAGCAGTTCTTC
size: .; V: TRBV10-2; length: 15; J: TRBJ2-7; D: .; CDR3: CASIMGRQAAYEQYF; DNA: TGCGCCAGCATAATGGGCCGACAGGCGGCCTACGAGCAGTACTTC
size: .; V: TRBV6-1; length: 12; J: TRBJ1-5; D: TRBD1; CDR3: CASKGDSSPQHF; DNA: TGTGCCAGCAAAGGGGACAGTTCGCCCCAGCATTTT
size: .; V: TRBV4-2; length: 14; J: TRBJ2-7; D: .; CDR3: CASSQGSGNYEQYF; DNA: TGTGCCAGCAGCCAAGGGTCAGGGAACTACGAGCAGTACTTC
size: .; V: TRBV5-1; length: 14; J: TRBJ1-4; D: .; CDR3: CASSPLVGSEKLFF; DNA: TGCGCCAGCAGCCCTTTGGTGGGGTCTGAAAAACTGTTTTTT
size: .; V: TRBV5-1; length: 16; J: TRBJ2-3; D: TRBD2; CDR3: CASSLVASGGTDTQYF; DNA: TGCGCCAGCAGCTTGGTGGCTAGCGGGGGCACAGATACGCAGTATTTT
size: .; V: TRBV10-2; length: 16; J: TRBJ2-3; D: .; CDR3: CASEGGAGASTDTQYF; DNA: TGCGCCAGCGAGGGGGGGGCAGGGGCTAGCACAGATACGCAGTATTTT
size: .; V: TRBV28; length: 15; J: TRBJ2-1; D: TRBD2; CDR3: CASKNGGSGIDEQFF; DNA: TGTGCCAGTAAAAACGGGGGTAGCGGGATCGATGAGCAGTTCTTC
size: .; V: TRBV5-4; length: 15; J: TRBJ2-7; D: TRBD1; CDR3: CASSLGGQVSYEQYF; DNA: TGTGCCAGCAGCCTTGGGGGACAGGTCTCCTACGAGCAGTACTTC
size: .; V: TRBV28; length: 15; J: TRBJ2-4; D: TRBD1; CDR3: CASSFGTGVENIQYF; DNA: TGTGCCAGCAGTTTTGGGACAGGGGTGGAAAACATTCAGTACTTC
size: .; V: TRBV15; length: 16; J: TRBJ1-3; D: .; CDR3: CATSRAGGARGNTIYF; DNA: TGTGCCACCAGCAGAGCTGGGGGGGCACGAGGAAACACCATATATTTT
size: once; V: TRBV14; length: 17; J: TRBJ2-1; D: TRBD2; CDR3: CASSPQPGSGSLYEQFF; DNA: TGTGCCAGCAGCCCGCAACCGGGTAGCGGGAGTCTGTATGAGCAGTTCTTC
size: .; V: TRBV7-3; length: 16; J: TRBJ2-3; D: .; CDR3: CASSWQGSGPADTQYF; DNA: TGTGCCAGCAGCTGGCAGGGGAGTGGACCGGCCGATACGCAGTATTTT
size: .; V: TRBV7-9; length: 13; J: TRBJ1-4; D: .; CDR3: CASSLGAVEKLFF; DNA: TGTGCCAGCAGCTTAGGGGCAGTCGAAAAACTGTTTTTT
size: .; V: TRBV4-2; length: 19; J: TRBJ2-1; D: .; CDR3: CASSQVFAPFGEGGNEQFF; DNA: TGTGCCAGCAGCCAAGTCTTCGCCCCTTTTGGGGAGGGGGGAAATGAGCAGTTCTTC
size: .; V: TRBV10-3; length: 16; J: TRBJ2-1; D: TRBD2; CDR3: CAISESVLAGNNEQFF; DNA: TGTGCCATCAGTGAGTCGGTACTAGCGGGGAACAATGAGCAGTTCTTC
size: .; V: TRBV4-1; length: 12; J: TRBJ2-5; D: .; CDR3: CASSRTQETQYF; DNA: TGCGCCAGCAGCCGGACCCAAGAGACCCAGTACTTC
size: .; V: TRBV9; length: 15; J: TRBJ1-4; D: .; CDR3: CASSVDGVPNEKLFF; DNA: TGTGCCAGCAGCGTAGATGGGGTACCGAATGAAAAACTGTTTTTT
size: .; V: TRBV2; length: 15; J: TRBJ2-1; D: .; CDR3: CASTRTLNSYNEQFF; DNA: TGTGCCAGCACCCGGACACTGAACTCCTACAATGAGCAGTTCTTC
size: .; V: TRBV10-3; length: 17; J: TRBJ2-1; D: TRBD2; CDR3: CAISGRTSGDPYNEQFF; DNA: TGTGCCATCAGTGGAAGAACAAGCGGGGACCCATACAATGAGCAGTTCTTC
size: .; V: TRBV10-3; length: 15; J: TRBJ2-2; D: .; CDR3: CAIRGDSTNTGELFF; DNA: TGTGCCATCAGAGGGGACTCCACGAACACCGGGGAGCTGTTTTTT
size: .; V: TRBV7-3; length: 16; J: TRBJ2-2; D: TRBD2; CDR3: CASSGPGLAETGELFF; DNA: TGTGCCAGCAGCGGACCGGGACTAGCGGAAACCGGGGAGCTGTTTTTT
size: .; V: TRBV11-2; length: 15; J: TRBJ2-5; D: TRBD2; CDR3: CASSFGRGGTETQYF; DNA: TGTGCCAGCAGCTTCGGCCGCGGGGGAACAGAGACCCAGTACTTC
size: .; V: TRBV9; length: 14; J: TRBJ1-3; D: TRBD1; CDR3: CASSLTGEGGTIYF; DNA: TGTGCCAGCAGCCTAACAGGGGAGGGTGGCACCATATATTTT
size: .; V: TRBV19; length: 18; J: TRBJ1-5; D: TRBD1; CDR3: CASSIRGDRVYSNQPQHF; DNA: TGTGCCAGTAGTATCCGTGGGGACAGGGTCTATAGCAATCAGCCCCAGCATTTT
size: many; V: TRBV29-1; length: 13; J: TRBJ1-2; D: TRBD1; CDR3: CSVSPGQGRGYTF; DNA: TGCAGCGTTTCTCCGGGACAGGGAAGGGGCTACACCTTC
size: once; V: TRBV18; length: 15; J: TRBJ2-7; D: .; CDR3: CASSNPGRGIYEQYF; DNA: TGTGCCAGCTCAAACCCGGGACGAGGGATCTACGAGCAGTACTTC
size: .; V: TRBV5-1; length: 12; J: TRBJ2-5; D: .; CDR3: CASSLSAETQYF; DNA: TGCGCCAGCAGCTTGTCTGCCGAGACCCAGTACTTC
size: few; V: TRBV5-1; length: 13; J: TRBJ2-7; D: .; CDR3: CASSLDLGYEQYF; DNA: TGCGCCAGCAGCTTGGATCTAGGGTACGAGCAGTACTTC
size: .; V: TRBV7-9; length: 10; J: TRBJ1-2; D: .; CDR3: CASSLSGYTF; DNA: TGTGCCAGCAGCCTATCTGGCTACACCTTC
size: .; V: TRBV28; length: 14; J: TRBJ2-7; D: TRBD1; CDR3: CASRGPGTGLVQYF; DNA: TGTGCCAGCAGGGGACCCGGGACAGGGTTAGTGCAGTACTTC
size: .; V: TRBV9; length: 13; J: TRBJ1-4; D: .; CDR3: CASSTGLLGGLFF; DNA: TGTGCCAGCAGCACGGGACTCCTGGGTGGACTGTTTTTT
size: .; V: TRBV28; length: 13; J: TRBJ1-2; D: .; CDR3: CASALTAREGYTF; DNA: TGTGCCAGCGCCCTAACGGCGCGGGAGGGCTACACCTTC
size: many; V: TRBV9; length: 14; J: TRBJ1-4; D: .; CDR3: CASSPRQGNEKLFF; DNA: TGTGCCAGCAGCCCACGTCAGGGGAATGAAAAACTGTTTTTT
size: .; V: TRBV5-1; length: 17; J: TRBJ2-1; D: .; CDR3: CASSSGLGGSSYNEQFF; DNA: TGCGCCAGCAGCTCGGGGCTAGGGGGAAGCTCCTACAATGAGCAGTTCTTC
size: .; V: TRBV7-8; length: 16; J: TRBJ2-7; D: TRBD2; CDR3: CASSKLAGGPFYEQYF; DNA: TGTGCCAGCAGCAAACTAGCGGGAGGGCCTTTCTACGAGCAGTACTTC
size: .; V: TRBV6-1; length: 12; J: TRBJ1-2; D: .; CDR3: CASSSPGYGYTF; DNA: TGTGCCAGCAGTTCGCCTGGCTATGGCTACACCTTC
size: few; V: TRBV2; length: 15; J: TRBJ2-2; D: TRBD2; CDR3: CASGGTSANTGELFF; DNA: TGTGCCAGCGGGGGGACTAGCGCGAACACCGGGGAGCTGTTTTTT
size: .; V: TRBV28; length: 15; J: TRBJ2-3; D: .; CDR3: CASSAPRQGGDTQYF; DNA: TGTGCCAGCAGTGCCCCTCGGCAGGGAGGAGATACGCAGTATTTT
size: .; V: TRBV9; length: 13; J: TRBJ2-1; D: .; CDR3: CASSVLPYNEQFF; DNA: TGTGCCAGCAGCGTGTTACCCTACAATGAGCAGTTCTTC
size: .; V: TRBV2; length: 12; J: TRBJ1-2; D: TRBD1; CDR3: CACQQGVHGYTF; DNA: TGTGCCTGCCAGCAGGGGGTCCATGGCTACACCTTC
size: .; V: TRBV7-2; length: 15; J: TRBJ1-6; D: .; CDR3: CASSLSGPYNSPLHF; DNA: TGTGCTAGCAGCTTAAGCGGACCGTATAATTCACCCCTCCACTTT
size: .; V: TRBV6-6; length: 16; J: TRBJ1-1; D: .; CDR3: CATHHRLQGTDTEAFF; DNA: TGTGCCACCCACCACCGGCTACAGGGAACGGACACTGAAGCTTTCTTT
size: .; V: TRBV7-9; length: 13; J: TRBJ2-7; D: .; CDR3: CASSPSLAYEQYF; DNA: TGTGCCAGCAGCCCCTCACTAGCTTACGAGCAGTACTTC